This TCR beta chain was identified during a study of identical twins listed by TCRdb under 2016. Regarding the research as a whole: To test whether fetal clonotypes persist, the study used deep sequencing on TCR alpha and beta repertoires from monozygotic twins, unrelated adults of various ages, and cord blood. To rule out contamination, replicate twin experiments were performed at different times with different library preparation protocols. On the study overall, not on this receptor specifically: Out-of-frame TCR alpha sequences shared between twins showed an excess of low generation-probability sequences compared with coincidental sharing between unrelated individuals. Abundant cord blood beta clonotypes had fewer insertions, young adult naive repertoires showed a similar but weaker trend, and memory repertoires showed no such trend. In monozygotic twins, out-of-frame TCR alpha sharing was systematically underestimated by recombination models, although the models agreed with sharing between unrelated individuals. Invariant T cells such as MAIT and iNKT could partly confound zero-insertion analyses, though diverse VJ usage argued against this for most clonotypes. A weaker excess of twin sharing was found in beta out-of-frame sequences because the signal-to-noise ratio was lowered by fewer shared sequences. Conclusions relied on cross-sectional statistical analysis, since the same donors could not be followed over many years.

The library was prepared using 5' RACE. The sample was run on an Illumina HiSeq 2000. A universal primer binding site was introduced by template switching, and a unique molecular identifier was present in the final cDNA, enabling accurate counting of TCR cDNA molecules. First-strand cDNA for TCR alpha and beta chains was synthesized from specific primers in the conserved constant-segment region. Each cDNA library was double barcoded, with a SMART-Mk sample barcode plus Illumina barcodes, to control for contamination. Two successive PCR steps introduced TruSeq adapter sequences along with Illumina sample barcodes. The Illumina HiSeq platform was used with custom primers to sequence TCR alpha and beta cDNA libraries. Under the source paper's analysis protocol: MiGEC was used to process raw reads and extract unique molecular identifiers, and MiXCR was used to find CDR3 positions. For each individual, recombination models were inferred using an EM algorithm with the repgenHMM and IGoR tools. The tcR package in R was used for shared clonotype analysis, with sharing normalized by the product of cloneset sizes. Out-of-frame nonproductive sequences were analyzed to study raw recombination free of thymic and clonal selection effects. Using fastp at Q25 and MiXCR, TCRdb reprocessed the public reads and kept productive beta chains. Records with the same CDR3 protein are collapsed into one entry carrying the most frequent genes and DNA. For this entry, the V and J calls and clone size follow TCRdb and not the study's own pipeline. The sample records around 1.7 million distinct CDR3 sequences, around a third of which are singletons. The ten most abundant clones make up under 0.35% of the sample.

Comments on this clonotype: The antigen it binds to is not known. The input lacks base qualities; no much larger clone sits a single base away.

All donors were healthy Caucasians. The CDR3 holds 12 amino acids from the cysteine to the phenylalanine. Only the CDR3 DNA is retained, 36 bases long and in frame from the first base. A distance of 5 bases separates the germline ends of V and J, which lose 1 base and 7 bases respectively. The CDR1 and CDR2 encoded by the germline V gene are ENHRY and SYGVKD. This sequence uses TRBV10-3 and TRBJ1-5, with the D gene too uncertain to name. Sequenced: cord blood. This clonotype was sampled from a newborn girl in good health. The DNA sequence is as follows: TGTGCCATCAGTGAGTGGAGGCAGCCCCAGCATTTT. Its translation reads: CAISEWRQPQHF.